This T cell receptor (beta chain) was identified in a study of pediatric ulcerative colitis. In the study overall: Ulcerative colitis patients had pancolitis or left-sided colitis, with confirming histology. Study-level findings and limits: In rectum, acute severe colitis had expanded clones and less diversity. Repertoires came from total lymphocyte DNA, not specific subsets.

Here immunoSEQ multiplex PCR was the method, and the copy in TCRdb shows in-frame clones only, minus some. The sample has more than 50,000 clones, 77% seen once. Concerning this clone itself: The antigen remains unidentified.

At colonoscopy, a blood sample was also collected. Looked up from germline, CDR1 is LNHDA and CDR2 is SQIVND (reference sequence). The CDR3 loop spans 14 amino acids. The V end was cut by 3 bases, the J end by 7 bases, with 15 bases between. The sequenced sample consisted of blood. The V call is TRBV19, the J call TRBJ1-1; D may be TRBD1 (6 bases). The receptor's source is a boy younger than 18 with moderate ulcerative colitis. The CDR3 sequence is CASSIAQGTYEAFF. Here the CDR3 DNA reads TGTGCCAGTAGTATTGCTCAGGGGACTTATGAAGCTTTCTTT.